These 12 T cell receptor beta chains share one sample of origin, sequenced in a study of blood T cells in healthy people across ages. Combining a sample-barcoded 5' primer with a J-beta primer mix, a second PCR ran for 7 to 11 cycles. Each CDR3 protein gets one entry after TCRdb re-called the 5' RACE reads with MiXCR. The data show roughly 800,000 distinct CDR3 sequences, 55% to 75% seen once. The specimen was blood. Receptor source: a man aged 25-45 years in good health.

The chain links TRBV7-9 to TRBJ2-1; D unclear. Germline V gene lookup returns CDR1 SEHNR and CDR2 FQNEAQ (reference sequence). Trimming cost V 5 bases and J 0 bases, with 11 bases left between them. The CDR3 has 15 residues. This chain's CDR3 is CASSTEMSSYNEQFF. The CDR3 nucleotides read TGTGCCAGCAGCACGGAGATGAGCTCCTACAATGAGCAGTTCTTC.

The sample holds one count of this clonotype. An end of the junction does not agree with germline; a read error may underlie this. The chain couples TRBV7-3 to TRBJ2-5, with 9 bases fitting TRBD1. The CDR3 is made up of 16 amino acids. Germline V gives CDR1 SGHTA, CDR2 FQGTGA. The CDR3 here is CASSVTGTGLGETQYF. CDR3 nucleotides: TGTGCCAGCAGCGTAACCGGGACAGGGCTTGGAGAGACCCAGTACTTC.

This clonotype was counted only a few times. This chain connects TRBV29-1 to TRBJ2-5, with D tentatively TRBD1 or TRBD2 (5 bases each). This CDR3 region has 13 residues. The germline V gene has CDR1 SQVTM and CDR2 ANQGSEA. V shed 5 bases and J shed 3 bases, with 13 bases lying between them. CDR3 bases: TGCAGCGTTCGACTTTGGGACGAAGAGACCCAGTACTTC. Its translation is CSVRLWDEETQYF.

This clonotype was seen a handful of times. This chain links TRBV12-3 or TRBV12-4 with TRBJ2-4; no firm D call. The CDR3 consists of 13 residues. Between the trimmed V and J ends, which lost 6 bases and 5 bases, there was a span of 11 bases. The CDR3 DNA reads TGTGCCAGCAGCTCTAATAGGGAAAACATTCAGTACTTC. Residues: CASSSNRENIQYF.

For this clonotype: Its ends do not fully match the called genes, so a read error is possible. The chain couples TRBV4-2 to TRBJ1-2; 7 bases fit TRBD1. Germline values: CDR1 LGHNA, CDR2 YNFKEQ. CDR3 length equals 15 residues. DNA for the CDR3: TGTGCCAGCAGAGTCCAACAGGGGTCCAACTATGGCTACAACTTC. It encodes CASRVQQGSNYGYNF.

This clonotype was found a few times. The chain carries TRBV3-1 and TRBJ2-1; the D is unclear. Germline CDR1 is LGHDT and CDR2 is YNNKEL (reference sequence). The V end was cut by 4 bases, the J end by 9 bases, with 13 bases between. This CDR3 is 13 amino acids long. The CDR3 spells CASSLIENPEQFF. The CDR3 DNA follows: TGTGCCAGCAGCCTCATAGAAAATCCTGAGCAGTTCTTC.

This clonotype appeared a few times. This chain's CDR3 is CSVGLGAEQYF. Here the CDR3 DNA reads TGCAGCGTTGGACTAGGCGCCGAGCAGTACTTC. The chain links TRBV29-1 to TRBJ2-7; perhaps TRBD2 as D (6 bases). This CDR3 contains 11 residues. Trimming removed 4 bases at V and 6 bases at J, with 10 bases between. Germline V lookup: CDR1 SQVTM, CDR2 ANQGSEA.

The DNA for the CDR3 is TGTGCCAGCAGTTACTTTGGGCAAGATGAGCAGTTCTTC. Translation gives CASSYFGQDEQFF. The chain carries TRBV6-5 and TRBJ2-1; D is uncertain. Trimming removed 1 base at V and 8 bases at J, with 9 bases between. The CDR3 runs 13 residues. The germline CDR1 and CDR2 sequences are MNHEY and SVGAGI.

The rearrangement uses TRBV4-3 and TRBJ1-2, with 10 bases matching TRBD1. The CDR3 covers 17 residues. CDR1 and CDR2 from the germline V gene are LGHNA and YSLEER. V lost 0 bases and J lost 7; bases outside the gene matches: 11. CDR3 in amino acids: CASSQDPTGTGEGGYTF. CDR3 nucleotides: TGCGCCAGCAGCCAAGATCCCACCGGGACAGGGGAGGGTGGCTACACCTTC.

The genes are TRBV25-1 and TRBJ1-6; no firm D call. Trimming pared 2 bases from V and 8 bases from J, leaving 13 bases between. Per germline, CDR1 MGHDK and CDR2 SYGVNS. This CDR3 is 15 amino acids long. This chain's CDR3 is CASSEKGFGDSPLHF. As DNA, the CDR3 is TGTGCCAGCAGTGAAAAGGGATTCGGTGATTCACCCCTCCACTTT.

This clonotype was observed a few times. V and J are TRBV7-2 and TRBJ2-5; D unresolved. From germline, CDR1 is SGHTA and CDR2 FQGNSA. This CDR3 has 13 amino acids. V was trimmed by 6 bases and J by 2 bases, leaving 10 bases between them. Here the CDR3 reads CASRSYTQETQYF. CDR3 in DNA: TGTGCCAGCAGAAGTTACACGCAAGAGACCCAGTACTTC.

The rearrangement joins TRBV5-1 to TRBJ1-4; no clear D gene. V dropped 3 bases and J dropped 7 bases, with 16 bases sitting between them. The CDR3 runs 15 residues. The germline gives CDR1 SGHRS, CDR2 YFSETQ. The CDR3 reads CASSSGAVGGEKLFF. CDR3 DNA sequence: TGCGCCAGCAGCTCGGGTGCCGTGGGTGGTGAAAAACTGTTTTTT.